Reported below is one T cell receptor (beta chain). This receptor's antigen is unknown. It has no much larger one-base neighbor in the sample; base qualities were not kept. In total, approximately 610 healthy bone marrow donors made up the cohort. At the time of sampling, all cohort members were nominally healthy, though unrecorded immune exposures were likely present. The donor tested CMV seronegative and was one of the 352 seronegative cohort members. Each donor provided a peripheral blood sample, and peripheral blood mononuclear cells were used for TCR beta sequencing. Genomic DNA was extracted from the blood cell samples with the Qiagen DNeasy Blood Extraction Kit. The CDR3 runs 15 amino acids, cysteine and phenylalanine included. Solely the CDR3 DNA is kept, with 45 bases framed from the first base. The germline V gene yields SGHDN for CDR1 and FVKESK for CDR2. V drops 3 bases and J drops 4 bases, leaving 14 bases in between.

This entry belongs to a study of cytomegalovirus exposure and HLA in healthy donors (dated by TCRdb to 2016 to 2017). Regarding the complete study: An earlier analysis of approximately 640 of the donors reported approximately 300 Gb of sequence data and 100 million to 140 million unique TCR beta sequences from approximately 180 million T cells. An early release covering about 600 HLA-typed donors comprised roughly 300 gigabases of sequencing data and some 79 million unique TCR sequences. In the later analysis, no new phenotypic data were used to find candidate immune exposures; instead, reliance was placed on TCR beta sequences and their occurrence across donors. In a later genetic analysis, genome-wide SNP genotypes for about three fifths of the 666 donors were used, and that subset was treated as a discovery cohort. An earlier analysis of about 620 of the donors applied high-throughput TCR beta sequencing to assess whether each TCR beta V gene segment acted as functional or pseudogenic. Of the roughly 410 genotyped donors, roughly 80% were placed in the genetic ancestry cluster associated with self-reported Caucasian donors. To predict cytomegalovirus infection status, the study combined high-throughput TCR immunosequencing, statistical association of individual TCRs with disease status, and machine learning. Because of strong linkage in the cohort, four to six DR-DQ haplotypes were treated as single units for association and clustering. The study was designed to test whether signatures of past pathogen exposure could be identified by cataloging public T cell receptors. On average, about 240,000 unique TCR beta nucleotide sequences were sequenced per donor among 350 to 400 genotyped donors of the cohort, with roughly a sixth of those sequences being non-productive. In a later analysis, previously published TCR beta repertoires from 550 to 750 donors were re-analyzed and high-resolution HLA genotyping was added so that TCR occurrence patterns could be studied. HLA typing included class I and class II loci at four-digit resolution. The study used immunosequencing to profile the T cell repertoires of several hundred subjects and linked those repertoires to cytomegalovirus serostatus. Alongside the repertoire data, information on donor age, sex, ethnicity and CMV serostatus was compiled. Typing coverage differed by locus: A, B, C, DRB1 and DQB1 were typed in about 620-630 donors, DQA1 in 522, DPA1 in nearly 610, and DPB1 in 472. Along with the roughly 700-subject first cohort, a separate validation cohort of over a hundred different subjects was used. All discovery cohort repertoires had been generated using a single sequencing platform.

Libraries came from the immunoSEQ multiplex PCR assay. For the multiplex PCR, a mixture combining 60 forward primers for TCR Vbeta segments and 13 reverse primers for TCR Jbeta segments was used. The CDR3 region of rearranged TCR beta genes was amplified from genomic DNA with a multiplex PCR assay. The amplified TCR beta libraries were sequenced on the Illumina HiSeq System as 87-base-pair reads. As for the original processing: In a later analysis, some 80 million unique TCR beta chains were counted across the roughly 670 repertoires, and around 10 million of these chains were shared by at least two donors. Raw reads were error-corrected and collapsed into unique sequences with a nearest-neighbor algorithm that merged closely related sequences to remove PCR and sequencing errors. V, D and J gene segments were assigned by aligning CDR3 sequences to IMGT reference sequences. Each retained sequence needed at least a six-nucleotide match to both a V gene segment and a J gene segment. Rearrangements were classified as productive when the CDR3 lacked stop codons and remained in frame with V and J, and all other rearrangements were classified as non-productive. Following IMGT convention, CDR3 was defined as the stretch from the second conserved V-encoded cysteine up to the conserved J-encoded phenylalanine. The earlier analysis of about 620 of the donors excluded sequences that lacked an unambiguous match to a single V gene segment. In an earlier analysis of several hundred of the donors, V segments were called functional above 56.7% productive rearrangements and were called segregating when the between-donor standard deviation exceeded 5%. A statistical classification framework was developed to diagnose cytomegalovirus status using the catalog of TCR beta chain sequences. In a later analysis, V and J genes were assigned by comparing TCR nucleotide sequences against IMGT/GENE-DB human TR gene sequences. The TCRdist pipeline was used in a later analysis to assign CDR3 sequences and most-parsimonious VDJ recombination scenarios. A later analysis defined each TCR beta chain by its CDR3 amino acid sequence plus V-gene family, and excluded reads lacking a unique V-gene family. In a later analysis, 450 to 600 highly shared, low-generation-probability nucleotide sequences were removed to address suspected cross-contamination and a sequencing artifact. In a later analysis, a clonal expansion index for each public chain was calculated from normalized within-repertoire ranks of inferred template counts. In a later analysis, generation probabilities were computed with a VDJ recombination model fitted to out-of-frame rearrangements, and the resulting probabilities were checked against IGoR. A later analysis scored TCR-TCR, TCR-HLA and TCR-CMV co-occurrence with hypergeometric tests, applying a repertoire-size bias correction to TCR pairs. In a later analysis, false discovery rates were estimated by permuting HLA or CMV assignments 20 times. In a later analysis, co-occurring TCRs were grouped using DBSCAN, and TCRdist sequence similarity was added for clustering within HLA-allele-positive subsets. For co-occurrence clustering, repertoires with fewer than 30,000 or more than 120,000 public chains were excluded, along with roughly 5 repertoires with anomalous nucleotide sharing. TCRdb took this table from immuneACCESS and kept in-frame rearrangements with V and J called. Such tables lack part of the clones; where checked against another copy, unresolved V genes explain under half of the gap, and the rest is unexplained. V, J and clone size are taken as reported in that table, and D and trimming were inferred from the DNA itself. The sample table shows fewer than 65,000 clones, and approximately 87% are seen once. Of the sample, more than 1.4% falls within the top ten clones.

The research as a whole found: While some public TCRs were present in many individuals, most TCR sequences turned up only very rarely across donors. In a later analysis, HLA-associated TCR beta chains were found to be more clonally expanded and to have lower generation probabilities than equally common non-associated chains. Cytomegalovirus status was reported to be diagnosed by the classifier with high specificity and sensitivity in both the original and validation cohorts. According to a later analysis, TCR association rates differed among HLA loci, with DRB1 alleles showing the most associated TCRs and HLA-C alleles showing the fewest. A later genetic analysis associated a missense DCLRE1C variant with V-gene and J-gene trimming of TCR beta chains, and an independent cohort replicated the association. Because some donors lacked HLA typing at each locus, the association tests relied only on the typed subset. Immune exposure information for the cohort was limited to CMV serostatus. Strong co-occurrence of HLA alleles, especially DR and DQ, made assigning TCR associations to individual alleles difficult. Most CMV-associated TCR beta chains appeared to be HLA-restricted in a later analysis, and the HLA associations seemed to be driven largely by CMV exposure. Some IMGT-functional V segments, including TRBV6-2 and TRBV6-3, could not be told apart with the 87-base-pair reads, so those segments were excluded. The authors suggested that the approach could potentially be extended to other disease states and immunological phenotypes. The sequencing pipeline was judged likely to have produced a cluster of highly shared sequence variants as a technical artifact. Presence/absence analyses assumed roughly uniform sequencing depth across donors, an assumption that may not hold. An earlier analysis of around 600 of the donors showed that most TCR beta V segments appeared in productive rearrangements either about 87% or about 30% of the time, which broadly matched IMGT annotations. Only TCR beta chains were sequenced in this cohort, and the absence of alpha or paired-chain data limited detectable features. A further reported finding was that TCR beta sequences accurately predicted the HLA-A and HLA-B alleles for most subjects in the first cohort. The study gave a list of over 150 TCR beta chains associated with cytomegalovirus. According to a later analysis, parvovirus B19, influenza, CMV and Epstein-Barr virus appeared linked to several top co-occurrence clusters. According to a later genetic analysis, donors in an Asian-associated ancestry cluster had fewer N-insertions in productive TCRs than the roughly 660-donor mean. Linkage disequilibrium might explain the correlated functional status among segregating V segments, but an unknown experimental factor could not be ruled out. Because counts were too low, approximately 15 rarely observed V segments, including chromosome 9 orphons, were excluded from the earlier analysis of 500 to 700 of the donors. A few of the identified cytomegalovirus-associated TCR beta chains were confirmed in vitro to be specific for cytomegalovirus antigens. In a later analysis, 16,951 TCR beta sequences were associated with specific HLA alleles at a false discovery rate of 0.05.

This chain joins TRBV14 to TRBJ2-3; tentative D gene TRBD2, with 6 bases matching. The sequence came from a man younger than 30 in good health and CMV-seronegative. The sample was PBMCs. The DNA reads TGTGCCAGCAGCCAGTTGGGGGGTGGGGCAGATACGCAGTATTTT. Translated, this gives CASSQLGGGADTQYF.